Listed here is a single T cell receptor (beta chain). PCR was performed using 60 Vbeta and 13 Jbeta primers. Method: immunoSEQ multiplex PCR; TCRdb's copy keeps in-frame clones and lacks some. The repertoire includes some 160,000 clones, 80% to 85% of them detected once, and 2% to 3% sits in the top ten. This entry belongs to a study of cytomegalovirus exposure and HLA in healthy donors. The V gene's germline CDR1 is SGHDN and CDR2 FVKESK. The CDR3 is 16 residues long. J lost 0 bases, V lost 4 bases, and 7 bases had no gene match. The clonotype comes from a boy aged 2 to 10 in good health and CMV-seronegative. This sequence joins TRBV14 and TRBJ1-1; 8 bases are a match to TRBD1. The sample consisted of PBMCs. This CDR3 reads CASSPRQGSMNTEAFF. CDR3 in DNA: TGTGCCAGCAGCCCGCGACAGGGGAGCATGAACACTGAAGCTTTCTTT.